This T cell receptor (beta chain) comes out of a study of OX40 agonist ivuxolimab in advanced cancers. Trimming removed 0 bases at V and 7 bases at J, with 8 bases between. This CDR3 spans 14 amino acids. From germline, CDR1 is SGHRS and CDR2 YFSETQ. This clone was counted a few times. Assay used: immunoSEQ multiplex PCR; TCRdb lists only in-frame clones, some missing. The data show under 80,000 clones, with around 87% seen just once and approximately 4% held by the top ten. The clonotype originates from an adult with an advanced solid tumor such as melanoma, head and neck, liver or kidney cancer. The J gene is TRBJ1-6, the V gene TRBV5-1; D is undetermined. The starting material was CD4+ or CD8+ T cells sorted from blood, obtained in a trial of the OX40 agonist ivuxolimab. CDR3 bases: TGCGCCAGCAGCTTGGATCTTCGGAATTCACCCCTCCACTTT. Translating gives CASSLDLRNSPLHF.